This is a list of T cell receptor beta chains from one sample in a study of a mutant IDH1 vaccine in newly diagnosed glioma. Assay: immunoSEQ multiplex PCR; the TCRdb copy retains only in-frame clones and omits some. Among some 130,000 clones listed, around 80% were seen once. No antigen has been assigned to these receptors. The sample consisted of PBMCs, taken from a glioma patient whose treatment included an IDH1 peptide vaccine. The source is a man in his forties with glioma. The CDR3 runs from the conserved cysteine through the conserved F or W. The D gene is left open where the match is weak. The size of a clone is reported for some rows only, either as once, few or many, or as a class for expanded clones.

>TRBV5-6|.|TRBJ2-3|.
CASSYPAGTQYF
TGTGCCAGCAGCTACCCGGCCGGTACGCAGTATTTT
>TRBV12-5|once|TRBJ1-2|.
CASGLVHGTLHYGYTF
TGTGCTAGTGGTTTGGTACATGGGACCTTGCACTATGGCTACACCTTC
>TRBV30|.|TRBJ1-6|.
CAWSVQAGFSPLHF
TGTGCCTGGAGTGTACAGGCAGGGTTTTCACCCCTCCACTTT
>TRBV30|.|TRBJ1-5|TRBD1
CAWSDRDSPQHF
TGTGCCTGGAGTGACAGGGACAGCCCCCAGCATTTT
>TRBV5-1|once|TRBJ2-5|.
CASSLDGTRQETQYF
TGCGCCAGCAGCTTGGACGGGACAAGACAAGAGACCCAGTACTTC
>TRBV4-3|.|TRBJ2-5|TRBD1
CASSQGWLGQQETQYF
TGCGCCAGCAGCCAGGGATGGTTGGGACAGCAAGAGACCCAGTACTTC
>TRBV30|.|TRBJ2-7|TRBD1
CAWSYAGGRDEQYF
TGTGCCTGGAGTTATGCAGGGGGCAGGGACGAGCAGTACTTC
>TRBV19|.|TRBJ2-1|.
CASSRYNEQFF
TGTGCCAGTAGTCGGTACAATGAGCAGTTCTTC
>TRBV5-1|.|TRBJ2-7|.
CASSNGARDYEQYF
TGCGCCAGCAGCAACGGGGCTCGGGACTACGAGCAGTACTTC
>TRBV19|.|TRBJ2-5|TRBD1
CATAQEEQGGFETQYF
TGTGCCACCGCCCAAGAAGAACAGGGGGGCTTCGAGACCCAGTACTTC
>TRBV27|.|TRBJ2-1|.
CASRGGGYPYNEQFF
TGTGCCAGCAGAGGTGGCGGGTACCCCTACAATGAGCAGTTCTTC
>TRBV10-1|.|TRBJ1-2|.
CANPGINYGYTF
TGCGCCAACCCCGGGATCAACTATGGCTACACCTTC
>TRBV7-2|.|TRBJ2-2|.
CASSLEGRAPLGNTGELFF
TGTGCCAGCAGCTTAGAGGGCAGGGCCCCTTTGGGGAACACCGGGGAGCTGTTTTTT
>TRBV11-2|.|TRBJ2-3|.
CASSLFSGGLDTQYF
TGTGCCAGCAGCTTATTTTCCGGGGGGCTTGATACGCAGTATTTT
>TRBV27|.|TRBJ2-6|.
CASSGGLLSSGANVLTF
TGTGCCAGCAGTGGAGGACTTCTGAGCTCTGGGGCCAACGTCCTGACTTTC
>TRBV18|few|TRBJ2-7|.
CASSTGLSSYEQYF
TGTGCCAGCTCAACAGGTCTGAGCTCCTACGAGCAGTACTTC
>TRBV28|.|TRBJ2-5|TRBD2
CASSPLVAGGGETQYF
TGTGCCAGCAGTCCCCTTGTAGCGGGAGGGGGAGAGACCCAGTACTTC
>TRBV29-1|.|TRBJ2-1|.
CSVGSSSYNEQFF
TGCAGCGTTGGGTCTAGCTCCTACAATGAGCAGTTCTTC
>TRBV5-6|once|TRBJ2-3|.
CASFQGTRTDTQYF
TGTGCCAGCTTCCAGGGGACCCGCACAGATACGCAGTATTTT
>TRBV4-1|.|TRBJ1-1|.
CASSWGQGTEAFF
TGCGCCAGCAGTTGGGGGCAGGGCACTGAAGCTTTCTTT
>TRBV7-9|few|TRBJ1-5|.
CASSLYNQPQHF
TGTGCCAGCAGCCTCTACAATCAGCCCCAGCATTTT
>TRBV5-1|.|TRBJ2-2|TRBD1
CASSSDRGLVTGELFF
TGCGCCAGCAGCTCGGACAGGGGGCTTGTCACCGGGGAGCTGTTTTTT
>TRBV4-2|.|TRBJ1-2|.
CASSQDRVQGYTF
TGTGCCAGCAGCCAAGATCGGGTACAGGGCTACACCTTC
>TRBV7-2|.|TRBJ2-3|TRBD1
CASSPDRGEADTQYF
TGTGCCAGCAGTCCGGACAGGGGTGAGGCAGATACGCAGTATTTT
>TRBV29-1|few|TRBJ1-1|.
CSVDRGTEAFF
TGCAGCGTTGATCGGGGCACTGAAGCTTTCTTT
>TRBV5-1|once|TRBJ2-1|TRBD2
CASSSTTSGRYNEQFF
TGCGCCAGCAGCTCGACCACTAGCGGGAGATACAATGAGCAGTTCTTC
>TRBV5-4|.|TRBJ2-5|.
CASSYTTTQETQYF
TGTGCCAGCAGTTACACTACTACCCAAGAGACCCAGTACTTC
>TRBV27|.|TRBJ2-2|TRBD1
CASSPTGEVTGELFF
TGTGCCAGCAGTCCGACAGGGGAGGTAACCGGGGAGCTGTTTTTT
>TRBV19|few|TRBJ2-1|.
CASSNRGADEQFF
TGTGCCAGTAGTAATCGGGGAGCGGATGAGCAGTTCTTC
>TRBV19|.|TRBJ1-2|TRBD1
CASSIAARTGTDGRYGYTF
TGTGCCAGTAGTATAGCGGCACGAACGGGGACAGACGGACGCTATGGCTACACCTTC
>TRBV30|.|TRBJ1-4|TRBD1
CAWSASPGGGSEKLFF
TGTGCCTGGAGTGCCTCCCCAGGGGGCGGGAGTGAAAAACTGTTTTTT
>TRBV7-2|.|TRBJ1-6|.
CASSLSWRGRGNSPLHF
TGTGCCAGCAGCTTATCTTGGAGGGGCAGGGGAAACTCACCCCTCCACTTT
>TRBV2|.|TRBJ2-3|TRBD1
CASRWTGLDTQYF
TGTGCCAGCAGGTGGACAGGGTTGGATACGCAGTATTTT
>TRBV5-4|.|TRBJ2-3|.
CASSLSDTQYF
TGTGCCAGCAGCTTGTCAGATACGCAGTATTTT
>TRBV27|.|TRBJ2-1|TRBD2
CASSVTSGISSYNEQFF
TGTGCCAGCAGTGTGACTAGCGGGATAAGCTCGTACAATGAGCAGTTCTTC
>TRBV10-1|.|TRBJ2-7|TRBD2
CATSLSGRAAQYF
TGCGCCACCTCACTTAGCGGGAGGGCAGCGCAGTACTTC
>TRBV5-5|many|TRBJ2-7|.
CASSLGTQPYEQYF
TGTGCCAGCAGCTTGGGGACGCAACCCTACGAGCAGTACTTC
>TRBV28|.|TRBJ2-2|.
CASSRGSSGELFF
TGTGCCAGCAGCCGAGGGTCCAGCGGGGAGCTGTTTTTT
>TRBV30|.|TRBJ2-3|.
CAWNYGEPADTQYF
TGTGCCTGGAATTACGGAGAGCCCGCAGATACGCAGTATTTT
>TRBV4-2|few|TRBJ2-3|TRBD2
CASSQETSPRTDTQYF
TGTGCCAGCAGCCAAGAGACTAGCCCCCGCACAGATACGCAGTATTTT
>TRBV11-1|.|TRBJ1-2|TRBD1
CASSFGQGGYTF
TGTGCCAGCAGCTTCGGACAGGGTGGCTACACCTTC
>TRBV28|few|TRBJ1-5|.
CATSRVSQPQHF
TGTGCCACTTCCAGGGTCAGTCAGCCCCAGCATTTT
>TRBV10-3|.|TRBJ2-3|.
CAISRTTDTQYF
TGTGCCATCAGTAGGACTACAGATACGCAGTATTTT